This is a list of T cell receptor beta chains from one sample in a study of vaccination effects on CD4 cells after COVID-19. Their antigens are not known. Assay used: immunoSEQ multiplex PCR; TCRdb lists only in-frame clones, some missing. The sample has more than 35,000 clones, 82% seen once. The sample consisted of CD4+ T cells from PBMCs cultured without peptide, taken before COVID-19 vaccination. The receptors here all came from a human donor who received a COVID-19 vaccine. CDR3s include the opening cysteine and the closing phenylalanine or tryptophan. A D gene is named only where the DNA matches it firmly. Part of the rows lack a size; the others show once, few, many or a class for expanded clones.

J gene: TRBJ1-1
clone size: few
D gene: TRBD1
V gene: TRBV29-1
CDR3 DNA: TGCAGCGTTTACTCAGACAGGGGCACTGAAGCTTTCTTT
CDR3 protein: CSVYSDRGTEAFF

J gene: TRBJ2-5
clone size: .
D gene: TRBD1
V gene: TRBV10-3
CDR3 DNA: TGTGCCATCAGGGGCGGCAGGGACAGGGCACAGGAGACCCAGTACTTC
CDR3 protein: CAIRGGRDRAQETQYF

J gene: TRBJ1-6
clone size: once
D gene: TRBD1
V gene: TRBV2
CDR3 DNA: TGTGCCAGCAAAACGACAGGGGATAATTCACCCCTCCACTTT
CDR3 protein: CASKTTGDNSPLHF

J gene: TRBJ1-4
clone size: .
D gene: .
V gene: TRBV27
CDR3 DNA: TGTGCCAGCAGACCCTACAGGGACACTAATGAAAAACTGTTTTTT
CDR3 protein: CASRPYRDTNEKLFF

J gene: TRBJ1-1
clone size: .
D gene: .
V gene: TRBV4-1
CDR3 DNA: TGCGCCAGCAGGGGAAGGACGGAGAACACTGAAGCTTTCTTT
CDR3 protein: CASRGRTENTEAFF

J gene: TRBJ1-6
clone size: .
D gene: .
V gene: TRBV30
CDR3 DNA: TGTGCCTCGCAGGGGCAGGGGATAAATTCACCCCTCCACTTT
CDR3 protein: CASQGQGINSPLHF

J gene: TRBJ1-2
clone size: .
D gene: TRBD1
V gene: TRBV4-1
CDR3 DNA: TGCGCCAGCAGCCAGGACAGGGGGAACAACTATGGCTACACCTTC
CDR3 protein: CASSQDRGNNYGYTF

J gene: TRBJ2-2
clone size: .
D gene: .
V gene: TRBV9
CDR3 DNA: TGTGCCAGCAGCCCGCAGGGGGGTCGGACCGGGGAGCTGTTTTTT
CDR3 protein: CASSPQGGRTGELFF

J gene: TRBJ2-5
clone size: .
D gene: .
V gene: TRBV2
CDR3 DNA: TGTGCCAGTGGGATCTTAGGAAGGGAGACCCAGTACTTC
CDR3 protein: CASGILGRETQYF

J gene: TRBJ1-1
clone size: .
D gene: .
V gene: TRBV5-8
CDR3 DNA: TGTGCCAGCCCTATAAATATCGTGGGACCGATGAACACTGAAGCTTTCTTT
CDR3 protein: CASPINIVGPMNTEAFF

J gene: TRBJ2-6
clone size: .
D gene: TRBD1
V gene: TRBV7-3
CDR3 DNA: TGTGCCAGCAGCGCCACAGGGGGCGCTGGGGCCAACGTCCTGACTTTC
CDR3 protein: CASSATGGAGANVLTF

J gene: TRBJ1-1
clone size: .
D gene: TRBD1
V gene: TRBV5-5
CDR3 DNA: TGTGCCAGCAGCTTCCAGGGGACAGGGAACACTGAAGCTTTCTTT
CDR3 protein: CASSFQGTGNTEAFF

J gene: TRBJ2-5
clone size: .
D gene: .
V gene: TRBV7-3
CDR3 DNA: TGTGCCAGCAGCTTAATGATAGGGGAGACCCAGTACTTC
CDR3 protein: CASSLMIGETQYF

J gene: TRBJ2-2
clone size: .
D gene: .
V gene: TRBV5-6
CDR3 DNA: TGTGCCAGCAGCTTGTGGGTCGAGGGCCTAGACACCGGGGAGCTGTTTTTT
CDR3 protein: CASSLWVEGLDTGELFF

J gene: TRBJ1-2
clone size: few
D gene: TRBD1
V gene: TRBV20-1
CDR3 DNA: TGCAGTGCTACCAGACAGGGGGCAGGCACCTTC
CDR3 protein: CSATRQGAGTF

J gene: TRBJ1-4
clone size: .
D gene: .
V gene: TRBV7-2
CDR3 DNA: TGTGCCAGCAGCTTAGCAGGGCCTCTTGAAAAACTGTTTTTT
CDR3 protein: CASSLAGPLEKLFF

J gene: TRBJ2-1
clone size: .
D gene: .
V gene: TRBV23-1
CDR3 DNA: TGCGCCAGCAGCCCGGAACAGGCGAGGAGCTCCTACAATGAGCAGTTCTTC
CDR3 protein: CASSPEQARSSYNEQFF

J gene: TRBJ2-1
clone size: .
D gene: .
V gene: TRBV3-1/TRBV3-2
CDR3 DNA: TGTGCCAGCAGCTACCGGACGGCCGAGCAGTTCTTC
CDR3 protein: CASSYRTAEQFF

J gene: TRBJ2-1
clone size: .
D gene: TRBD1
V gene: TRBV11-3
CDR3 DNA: TGTGCCAGCAGCCAGGGGGCGCGGGTTATCGATGAGCAGTTCTTC
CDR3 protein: CASSQGARVIDEQFF

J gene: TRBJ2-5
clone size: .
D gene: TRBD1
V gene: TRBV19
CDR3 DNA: TGTGCCAGTAGTATGGACAGGGGCGTCTTCGAGGCCCAGTACTTC
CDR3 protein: CASSMDRGVFEAQYF